This section outlines one TCR beta chain sequence together with its context. As yet, its antigen is unknown. The record originates from a study of vaccination effects on CD4 cells after COVID-19. V lost 1 base to trimming and J lost 5 bases, with 12 bases between them. This CDR3 contains 15 residues. The germline V gene has CDR1 SGHAT and CDR2 FQNNGV. This table comes from immunoSEQ multiplex PCR, and its TCRdb copy is limited to in-frame clones, with some not included. The sample lists about 73,000 clones; around 79% were seen once. Using viral peptide pools, the ViraFEST assay grew out antigen-specific CD4+ T cells prior to sequencing. Cells that had been cultured for 10 days were the source of isolated CD4+ T cells. Vaccine recipients had no previous SARS-CoV-2 infection; their nucleocapsid antibodies were negative.

The chain employs TRBV11-2 and TRBJ2-1; the D gene is possibly TRBD1 (6 bases). The sequencing here drew on CD4+ T cells from PBMCs cultured with SARS-CoV-2 spike peptides, taken before COVID-19 vaccination. The sequence derives from a human donor who received a COVID-19 vaccine. Here the CDR3 DNA reads TGTGCCAGCAGCTTAGCTAGGGGGATCAACAATGAGCAGTTCTTC. Translated: CASSLARGINNEQFF.